This is a list of T cell receptor beta chains from one sample in a study of T cells in localized non-small cell lung cancer. The table came from immunoSEQ multiplex PCR; TCRdb's copy has only in-frame clones and leaves some out. This table holds approximately 6,000 clones, approximately 24% found once. The specimen was lung tumor tissue, collected before any cancer treatment. The source is a female donor of 60 years or more with stage I lung adenocarcinoma. The CDR3 runs from the conserved cysteine through the conserved F or W. Fields, in order: J gene, V gene, D gene, clone size, CDR3 DNA, CDR3 protein. D genes are given only for firm matches. Size is omitted from some rows. Given values are once, few, many or a class for expanded clones.

J: TRBJ2-3; V: TRBV11-3; D: NA; size: few; DNA: TGTGCCAGCAGCTTAGTTGGCGGAAGGTCTGATACGCAGTATTTT; CDR3: CASSLVGGRSDTQYF
J: TRBJ1-2; V: TRBV19; D: NA; size: NA; DNA: TGTGCCAGTAGTATAGATTTCCGGACAGAAGCTAACTATGGCTACACCTTC; CDR3: CASSIDFRTEANYGYTF
J: TRBJ1-2; V: TRBV6-8; D: NA; size: NA; DNA: TGTGCCAGCAGTTACTCGTCACGGTATGGCTACACCTTC; CDR3: CASSYSSRYGYTF
J: TRBJ2-1; V: TRBV14; D: NA; size: NA; DNA: TGTGCCAGCAGCCAAACAGGGTTTCCGGTCTACAATGAGCAGTTCTTC; CDR3: CASSQTGFPVYNEQFF
J: TRBJ1-4; V: TRBV30; D: TRBD1; size: few; DNA: TGTGCCTGGAGCAGACAGGGCAATGAAAAACTGTTTTTT; CDR3: CAWSRQGNEKLFF
J: TRBJ2-2; V: TRBV28; D: TRBD2; size: NA; DNA: TGTGCCAGCAGTTCCCGAGACTTGGGAGGGGATGGGGAGCTGTTTTTT; CDR3: CASSSRDLGGDGELFF
J: TRBJ2-6; V: TRBV30; D: TRBD1; size: NA; DNA: TGTGCCTGGCAGGGGGCGGGTGGGGCCAACGTCCTGACTTTC; CDR3: CAWQGAGGANVLTF
J: TRBJ2-3; V: TRBV6-8; D: NA; size: medium-sized; DNA: TGTGCCAGCAGCCCCGAGGGGGTGAGCGGCACAGATACGCAGTATTTT; CDR3: CASSPEGVSGTDTQYF
J: TRBJ2-7; V: TRBV19; D: NA; size: NA; DNA: TGTGCCAGCACACTTTCGTCCAACAATTACGAGCAGTACTTC; CDR3: CASTLSSNNYEQYF
J: TRBJ1-2; V: TRBV18; D: NA; size: NA; DNA: TGTGCCAGCTCATACGACGGGACGCAGGGCTACACCTTC; CDR3: CASSYDGTQGYTF
J: TRBJ2-6; V: TRBV19; D: NA; size: NA; DNA: TGTGCCAGTAGTTGGCAGCTTGGGGCCAACGTCCTGACTTTC; CDR3: CASSWQLGANVLTF
J: TRBJ2-5; V: TRBV5-1; D: TRBD2; size: NA; DNA: TGCGCCAGCAGCTTTGGACTAGCGGGAGGAGGGCAAGAGACCCAGTACTTC; CDR3: CASSFGLAGGGQETQYF
J: TRBJ2-7; V: TRBV6-8; D: TRBD2; size: medium-sized; DNA: TGTGCCAGCAGGCTAGCGGGAGTCAACTACGAGCAGTACTTC; CDR3: CASRLAGVNYEQYF
J: TRBJ2-1; V: TRBV11-3; D: NA; size: NA; DNA: TGTGCCAGCAGCTTAAGTAGCGGAGAGGGCGATGAGCAGTTCTTC; CDR3: CASSLSSGEGDEQFF
J: TRBJ1-2; V: TRBV19; D: NA; size: NA; DNA: TGTGCCAGTAGACCCACCCCACCGGGACCTACAGAGGGCTACACCTTC; CDR3: CASRPTPPGPTEGYTF